What follows are 27 T cell receptor beta chains derived from one specimen sequenced in a study of T cell responses to AZD1222 COVID-19 vaccine. The protocol was immunoSEQ multiplex PCR, while the TCRdb copy is restricted to in-frame clones and leaves out a portion. This table holds fewer than 150,000 clones, roughly 82% found once. The sequencing here drew on peripheral blood, taken on day 0 of AZD1222 vaccination. These receptors came from an adult in good health.

This clone has a single count. V usage is TRBV3-1 (or the pseudogene TRBV3-2) and J usage is TRBJ1-1, with D perhaps TRBD1 (5 bases). The CDR3 runs to 13 residues. Per the germline V gene, CDR1 is LGHDT and CDR2 is YNNKEL (reference sequence). V lost 6 bases to trimming and J lost 4 bases, with 12 bases between them. The CDR3 loop is CASRDTQGTEAFF. The CDR3, as DNA: TGTGCCAGCAGGGACACCCAGGGCACTGAAGCTTTCTTT.

The chain has TRBV7-3 and TRBJ1-5; the D is unclear. CDR3 length: 15 amino acids. The V gene lost 5 bases and the J gene lost 0 bases, with 11 bases spanning the gap. Germline lookup yields CDR1 SGHTA and CDR2 FQGTGA. The CDR3 DNA follows: TGTGCCAGCAGCGTCCAGGTGTATAGCAATCAGCCCCAGCATTTT. Its translation is CASSVQVYSNQPQHF.

V usage is TRBV6-5 and J usage is TRBJ1-2; a possible D gene is TRBD1 (5 bases). CDR1 and CDR2 (germline): MNHEY, SVGAGI. This CDR3 is built from 15 residues. V was clipped by 6 bases and J by 5 bases, with 19 bases between them. Here the CDR3 reads CASSLREGSKYGYTF. CDR3 nucleotide sequence: TGTGCCAGCAGCCTGAGGGAGGGGTCGAAGTATGGCTACACCTTC.

The chain carries TRBV9 and TRBJ2-5; 13 nucleotides agree with TRBD2. The CDR3 consists of 16 residues. Trimming cost V 4 bases and J 2 bases; bases outside gene matches: 5. The germline V gene encodes CDR1 SGDLS and CDR2 YYNGEE. CDR3 region: CASSTGLAGAQETQYF. The CDR3 region has the DNA TGTGCCAGCAGCACCGGACTAGCGGGGGCGCAAGAGACCCAGTACTTC.

This sequence joins TRBV19 and TRBJ1-1, with 7 bases aligning to TRBD1. The CDR3 extends over 14 amino acids. Trimming cost V 7 bases and J 4 bases; bases outside gene matches: 9. CDR1 and CDR2 (germline): LNHDA, SQIVND (reference sequence). In DNA form, the CDR3 reads TGTGCCAGTACCCGGACAGGTCGGGGCACTGAAGCTTTCTTT. It is translated as CASTRTGRGTEAFF.

This clone turned up a few times. This rearrangement joins TRBV5-1 to TRBJ2-5, with D possibly matching TRBD2 (5 bases). Trimming took 5 bases from V and 3 from J, leaving 14 bases between them. The CDR3 loop spans 14 amino acids. The germline V gene has CDR1 SGHRS and CDR2 YFSETQ. This chain's CDR3 is CASRERGLEETQYF. The CDR3 nucleotides are TGCGCCAGCAGAGAACGGGGTCTAGAAGAGACCCAGTACTTC.

This clone was observed a few times. This chain connects TRBV11-2 to TRBJ1-5; weak D call: TRBD1 (5 bases). Germline V lookup: CDR1 SGHAT, CDR2 FQNNGV. CDR3 length: 13 amino acids. The V end was cut by 5 bases, the J end by 2 bases, with 7 bases between. The CDR3 region has the DNA TGTGCCAGCAGCCGGGGGGGCAATCAGCCCCAGCATTTT. It codes for CASSRGGNQPQHF. The variable domain in full, with the rest retrieved from reference TRBV11-2 and TRBJ1-5, is EAGVAQSPRYKIIEKRQSVAFWCNPISGHATLYWYQQILGQGPKLLIQFQNNGVVDDSQLPKDRFSAERLKGVDSTLKIQPAKLEDSAVYLCASSRGGNQPQHFGDGTRLSIL.

The chain employs TRBV10-3 and TRBJ1-5, with TRBD1 as a possible D gene (5 bases). Germline-derived CDR1 and CDR2 are ENHRY and SYGVKD. The CDR3 is made up of 15 amino acids. V lost 7 bases and J 0 bases, leaving 13 bases between the germline ends. This chain's CDR3 is CAIKSAGNSNQPQHF. In nucleotides, the CDR3 is TGTGCCATCAAGTCGGCAGGGAATAGCAATCAGCCCCAGCATTTT.

The rearrangement uses TRBV14 and TRBJ1-3; D may be TRBD1 (5 bases). The germline V and J ends were trimmed by 2 bases and 0 bases, with 14 bases remaining between them. Germline V gene lookup returns CDR1 SGHDN and CDR2 FVKESK. The CDR3 consists of 17 residues. The chain's CDR3 is CASSQISNRFSGNTIYF. In DNA, the CDR3 is TGTGCCAGCAGCCAAATCAGTAACAGGTTCTCTGGAAACACCATATATTTT.

V and J are TRBV30 and TRBJ2-5; D uncertain. CDR3 length equals 14 residues. The germline CDR1 and CDR2 sequences are GTSNPN and SVGIG (reference sequence). V lost 0 bases and J lost 5, with 13 bases in between. Here the CDR3 reads CAWSVLKFRETQYF. In nucleotides, the CDR3 is TGTGCCTGGAGTGTACTCAAGTTTAGGGAGACCCAGTACTTC.

V and J are TRBV5-1 and TRBJ1-1, with D unresolved. The germline gives CDR1 SGHRS, CDR2 YFSETQ. CDR3 length: 14 residues. V was cut by 0 bases and J by 3 bases, with 9 bases left in between. This chain's CDR3 is CASSLEAGDTEAFF. For the CDR3, the DNA is TGCGCCAGCAGCTTGGAGGCGGGAGACACTGAAGCTTTCTTT.

This clone was seen more than once but under ten times. This sequence joins TRBV12-3 or TRBV12-4 and TRBJ2-1; D unresolved. CDR3 length equals 13 residues. V lost 9 bases to trimming and J lost 6 bases, with 15 bases between them. CDR3 nucleotide sequence: TGTGCCAGTCAACTGGACGGGCGCAATGAGCAGTTCTTC. It codes for CASQLDGRNEQFF.

This chain joins TRBV5-1 and TRBJ2-6; 8 bases are a match to TRBD2. Trimming removed 9 bases from V and 3 bases from J; junction bases left unmatched: 8. The CDR3 extends over 15 amino acids. Germline-derived CDR1 and CDR2 are SGHRS and YFSETQ. CDR3 coding DNA: TGCGCCACTACTCGGGAGGGGAGTGGGGCCAACGTCCTGACTTTC. It specifies CATTREGSGANVLTF.

The chain uses TRBV6-1 and TRBJ2-7; possible D gene TRBD1, 5 bases. Germline V CDR1 and CDR2: MNHNS, SASEGT. The length of the CDR3 is 14 residues. V was shortened by 4 bases and J by 0 bases, with 10 bases between the two germline ends. This CDR3 is CASSVRASSYEQYF. CDR3 nucleotides: TGTGCCAGCAGTGTCAGGGCTAGCTCCTACGAGCAGTACTTC.

The V call is TRBV29-1, the J call TRBJ1-5; 7 positions match TRBD1. This CDR3 is 12 amino acids long. V trimming: 7 bases; J trimming: 4 bases; junction bases outside the gene matches: 4. Germline CDR1 reads SQVTM; CDR2 reads ANQGSEA. The CDR3 here is CSAQGPNQPQHF. CDR3 nucleotide sequence: TGCAGCGCACAGGGGCCAAATCAGCCCCAGCATTTT.

The rearrangement uses TRBV10-1 and TRBJ2-1; TRBD1 might be the D (5 bases). From germline, CDR1 is WNHNN and CDR2 SYGVQD (reference sequence). The CDR3 covers 14 residues. Trimming took 0 bases from V and 9 from J, leaving 12 bases between them. CDR3 nucleotides: TGCGCCAGCAGTGAGTCGGACATTGACCCTGAGCAGTTCTTC. Translating it yields CASSESDIDPEQFF.

The V call is TRBV7-8, the J call TRBJ2-7; D may match TRBD1 or TRBD2 (6 bases each). V was pared by 1 base and J by 2 bases, with 18 bases between. Germline loops: CDR1 SGHVS, CDR2 FQNEAQ. The CDR3 loop spans 17 amino acids. CDR3 sequence: CASSLGGGQGFPYEQYF. The CDR3 region has the DNA TGTGCCAGCAGCTTAGGAGGGGGGCAGGGATTCCCCTACGAGCAGTACTTC.

V gene TRBV30 combines with J gene TRBJ1-2; no clear D. V was clipped by 4 bases and J by 1 base, with 13 bases between them. Germline CDR1 is GTSNPN and CDR2 is SVGIG (reference sequence). The CDR3 covers 14 residues. The CDR3 DNA sequence: TGTGCCTGGAATCGGGAACTCCTTAACTATGGCTACACCTTC. This gives the protein CAWNRELLNYGYTF.

The chain joins TRBV5-5 to TRBJ2-7; maybe TRBD2 (5 bases). The germline gives CDR1 SGHKS, CDR2 YYEKEE (reference sequence). Trimming cost V 0 bases and J 3 bases, with 13 bases left between them. The CDR3 consists of 15 residues. The CDR3 DNA sequence: TGTGCCAGCAGCTTGGCGGCGATGGAGGTCTACGAGCAGTACTTC. Encoded protein: CASSLAAMEVYEQYF.

The chain is built from TRBV3-1 (or the pseudogene TRBV3-2) and TRBJ2-5; 7 nucleotides match TRBD2. V lost 4 bases, J lost 4 bases, and 12 bases stayed unmatched. CDR1 is LGHDT and CDR2 is YNNKEL in the germline V gene (reference sequence). The CDR3 contains 16 residues. Written as DNA, the CDR3 is TGTGCCAGCAGCCCCTCTACGGGGGGAATGGGAGAGACCCAGTACTTC. Its translation: CASSPSTGGMGETQYF.

The rearrangement links TRBV19 to TRBJ1-3; 7 nucleotides match TRBD1. Germline CDR1 reads LNHDA; CDR2 reads SQIVND (reference sequence). With V trimmed by 3 bases and J by 0 bases, 8 bases remained unmatched. The CDR3 is made up of 17 amino acids. CDR3: CASSITGQVYSGNTIYF. The CDR3 region has the DNA TGTGCCAGTAGTATTACAGGACAGGTATACTCTGGAAACACCATATATTTT.

This chain joins TRBV7-2 and TRBJ2-1, with D perhaps TRBD2 (7 bases). V lost 8 bases and J lost 3, with 17 bases in between. The CDR3 length is 15 residues. Germline values: CDR1 SGHTA, CDR2 FQGNSA. Here the CDR3 reads CASGSGGGRYNEQFF. CDR3 in DNA: TGTGCCAGCGGGTCCGGCGGGGGCCGCTACAATGAGCAGTTCTTC.

V is TRBV9 and J is TRBJ1-2; the D gene is possibly TRBD1 (5 bases). Germline values: CDR1 SGDLS, CDR2 YYNGEE. The germline V and J ends were trimmed by 0 bases and 6 bases, with 12 bases remaining between them. The CDR3 sequence is 14 residues long. In nucleotides, the CDR3 is TGTGCCAGCAGCGTAGCTATGGGGCTGGATGGCTACACCTTC. Translated: CASSVAMGLDGYTF.

The rearrangement joins TRBV4-1 to TRBJ1-1; a possible D gene is TRBD1 (6 bases). This CDR3 comprises 15 residues. Trimming took 4 bases from V and 0 from J, leaving 12 bases between them. CDR1 and CDR2 (germline): MGHRA, YSYEKL. This CDR3 is CASSPTQGLNTEAFF. CDR3 nucleotides: TGCGCCAGCAGCCCCACACAGGGTTTGAACACTGAAGCTTTCTTT.

The chain combines TRBV2 with TRBJ2-7; a possible D gene is TRBD1 (6 bases). CDR1 is SNHLY, CDR2 FYNNEI, per germline. The CDR3 sequence is 14 residues long. V was clipped by 7 bases and J by 6 bases, with 19 bases between them. In DNA form, the CDR3 reads TGTGCCAGCAAGCCGGGTCAGGGGATAGGCGAGCAGTACTTC. Translating gives CASKPGQGIGEQYF.

This sequence joins TRBV6-5 and TRBJ2-6; D gene ambiguous. V dropped 6 bases and J dropped 0 bases, with 9 bases sitting between them. Looked up from germline, CDR1 is MNHEY and CDR2 is SVGAGI. CDR3 length: 15 residues. The CDR3 loop is CASSPLSSGANVLTF. CDR3 DNA: TGTGCCAGCAGCCCCTTAAGCTCTGGGGCCAACGTCCTGACTTTC.

The gene calls are TRBV2 and TRBJ1-6; no reliable D call. The ends were cut back, 6 bases at V and 0 bases at J, with 9 bases in the middle. Germline V gives CDR1 SNHLY, CDR2 FYNNEI. The CDR3 has 15 residues. The CDR3 DNA reads TGTGCCAGCAGCTCAACGAGCTCCTATAATTCACCCCTCCACTTT. This codes for CASSSTSSYNSPLHF.